The 26 T cell receptor beta chains below all came from one sample that was sequenced in a study of shared clonotypes between healthy human individuals. The method was immunoSEQ multiplex PCR; TCRdb's version includes in-frame clones alone and lacks a portion of them. The sample holds more than 2 million clones, 90% to 95% seen once. Material for sequencing was naive CD4+ T cells sorted from blood. The subset was: CD45RA+ positively selected. The receptors here all came from a man between 18 and 35 years old in good health.

The gene calls are TRBV5-6 and TRBJ1-4, with a possible D match to TRBD1 (6 bases). The V end lost 5 bases, the J end lost 0 bases, and 14 bases lay between the germline ends. CDR1 is SGHDT and CDR2 is YYEEEE in the germline V gene. The CDR3 has 16 residues. CDR3 DNA: TGTGCCAGCAGACTAGGACAGTCCACAACTAATGAAAAACTGTTTTTT. This gives the protein CASRLGQSTTNEKLFF.

Concerning this clone: The germline gene is not matched at one end of the junction; a read error may be the cause. V is TRBV7-7 and J is TRBJ2-1, with 7 nucleotides matching TRBD1. This CDR3 region has 13 residues. CDR1 is SSHAT, CDR2 FNYEAQ, per germline (reference sequence). The CDR3 loop is CASSLGGHNEQFF. CDR3 coding DNA: TGTGCTAGCAGCTTAGGGGGCCACAATGAGCAGTTCTTC.

The genes are TRBV7-9 and TRBJ2-3; D is unclear. The CDR3 loop spans 12 amino acids. V lost 5 bases, J lost 2 bases, and 5 bases lay in between. CDR1 and CDR2 (germline): SEHNR, FQNEAQ (reference sequence). CDR3 bases: TGTGCCAGCAGCCAGGCCACAGATACGCAGTATTTT. Translation gives CASSQATDTQYF.

The rearrangement joins TRBV4-2 to TRBJ1-5, with no clear D. The CDR3 has 15 amino acids. V shed 0 bases and J shed 2 bases, with 8 bases lying between them. Germline CDR1 LGHNA, CDR2 YNFKEQ. CDR3 sequence (DNA): TGTGCCAGCAGCCAAGAATTTGGAGGCAATCAGCCCCAGCATTTT. It encodes CASSQEFGGNQPQHF.

The chain links TRBV10-1 to TRBJ1-1; D is ambiguous. There are 15 residues in the CDR3. Trimming took 0 bases from V and 6 from J, leaving 14 bases between them. Germline V CDR1 and CDR2: WNHNN, SYGVQD (reference sequence). The CDR3 here is CASSESRRGLPEAFF. CDR3 coding DNA: TGCGCCAGCAGTGAGTCGCGGAGAGGGCTTCCTGAAGCTTTCTTT.

Note on this clone: The sample contains more than one DNA sequence encoding this CDR3. The V call is TRBV4-1, the J call TRBJ2-1; 14 bases match TRBD2. V shed 4 bases and J 9 bases; nucleotides not matched to a gene: 5. There are 15 residues in the CDR3. Per germline, CDR1 MGHRA and CDR2 YSYEKL. Here the CDR3 reads CASSLGTSGRGEQFF. The CDR3 DNA reads TGCGCCAGCAGCCTCGGGACTAGCGGGAGAGGTGAGCAGTTCTTC.

The chain joins TRBV18 to TRBJ2-3; tentatively, D is TRBD2 (5 bases). CDR1 is KGHSH, CDR2 LQKENI, per germline. The V gene lost 3 bases and the J gene lost 5 bases, with 9 bases spanning the gap. There are 13 residues in the CDR3. The CDR3 DNA is TGTGCCAGCTCACCGTCCCGGGAAGATACGCAGTATTTT. Its translation: CASSPSREDTQYF.

This chain uses TRBV5-6 with TRBJ2-3; TRBD1 matches 8 bases. The CDR3 runs 16 residues. Per the germline V gene, CDR1 is SGHDT and CDR2 is YYEEEE. V was clipped by 4 bases and J by 0 bases; unmatched bases: 7. The CDR3 DNA reads TGTGCCAGCAGCACCGACAGGGGATACAGCACAGATACGCAGTATTTT. Protein product: CASSTDRGYSTDTQYF.

Regarding this clone: The junction differs from germline at one of its ends, possibly a read error. DNA of the CDR3: TGTGCCAGCAGTTTCCCGGGCCTACCGAACGGGATCTTC. Encoded protein: CASSFPGLPNGIF. The J gene is TRBJ2-1, the V gene TRBV28, with D tentatively TRBD2 (5 bases). The CDR3 extends over 13 amino acids. The germline CDR1 and CDR2 sequences are MDHEN and SYDVKM.

The chain employs TRBV10-2 and TRBJ2-2, with TRBD2 matching 7 bases. Losses at the gene ends were 8 bases for V and 3 bases for J; bases not matched to a gene: 6. Germline V gene lookup returns CDR1 WSHSY and CDR2 SAAADI. This CDR3 spans 14 amino acids. The CDR3 bases are TGCGCCAGCGGCCAGCGGGGTTACACCGGGGAGCTGTTTTTT. It specifies CASGQRGYTGELFF.

Notes on this clone: Other DNA sequences in this specimen translate into the identical CDR3. The chain employs TRBV6-5 and TRBJ1-3, with D unresolved. CDR1 is MNHEY and CDR2 is SVGAGI in the germline V gene. V shed 4 bases and J shed 0 bases, with 4 bases lying between them. There are 13 residues in the CDR3. CDR3 amino acids: CASSLTSGNTIYF. The CDR3 DNA reads TGTGCCAGCAGTTTAACCTCTGGAAACACCATATATTTT.

The genes are TRBV5-4 and TRBJ2-3, with no clear D. Germline CDR1 reads SGHNT; CDR2 reads YYREEE (reference sequence). V was clipped by 2 bases and J by 2 bases, with 12 bases between them. CDR3 length: 15 residues. This chain's CDR3 is CASSFDGSHTDTQYF. CDR3 nucleotides: TGTGCCAGCAGCTTCGACGGAAGCCACACAGATACGCAGTATTTT.

The chain combines TRBV5-1 with TRBJ1-2; possible D gene TRBD1, 6 bases. V dropped 0 bases and J dropped 7 bases, with 10 bases sitting between them. The CDR3 has 13 amino acids. Germline V gene lookup returns CDR1 SGHRS and CDR2 YFSETQ. CDR3: CASSLEGVVGYTF. CDR3 DNA: TGCGCCAGCAGCTTGGAGGGGGTGGTTGGCTACACCTTC.

The rearrangement joins TRBV7-2 to TRBJ2-5; a possible D gene is TRBD2 (5 bases). The length of the CDR3 is 13 residues. Trimming took off 5 bases at V and 0 bases at J, with 7 bases between the two ends. Germline values: CDR1 SGHTA, CDR2 FQGNSA. The DNA of the CDR3 is TGTGCCAGCAGCGCGGACTACCAAGAGACCCAGTACTTC. Protein sequence: CASSADYQETQYF.

The chain combines TRBV6-6 with TRBJ2-1, with D tentatively TRBD2 (5 bases). V gave up 2 bases and J gave up 8 bases, with 7 bases separating them. In germline, CDR1 is MNHNY, CDR2 SVGAGI (reference sequence). The CDR3 contains 12 residues. The CDR3 nucleotides read TGTGCCAGCAGTTACATGGAGGATGAGCAGTTCTTC. It yields the protein CASSYMEDEQFF.

This chain uses TRBV5-1 with TRBJ2-7; 7 bases are shared with TRBD2. The CDR3 contains 17 residues. Germline loops: CDR1 SGHRS, CDR2 YFSETQ. With 0 bases clipped from V and 0 bases from J, the junction kept 9 bases outside the gene matches. As DNA, the CDR3 is TGCGCCAGCAGCTTGGCGGCTAGCGGTCCAAGCTCCTACGAGCAGTACTTC. It yields the protein CASSLAASGPSSYEQYF.

The genes are TRBV2 and TRBJ2-3, with D maybe TRBD2 (5 bases). This CDR3 has 16 amino acids. V was clipped by 1 base and J by 2 bases, with 13 bases between them. Germline V lookup: CDR1 SNHLY, CDR2 FYNNEI. CDR3 sequence: CASSEGLTTLTDTQYF. The CDR3 DNA sequence: TGTGCCAGCAGTGAAGGACTAACCACCCTCACAGATACGCAGTATTTT.

The chain joins TRBV5-4 to TRBJ1-2, with D unresolved. The CDR3 length is 14 residues. The V gene's germline CDR1 is SGHNT and CDR2 YYREEE (reference sequence). Trimming cost V 2 bases and J 1 base, with 9 bases left between them. Written as DNA, the CDR3 is TGTGCCAGCAGCTTTCTAGGGCATAACTATGGCTACACCTTC. As protein: CASSFLGHNYGYTF.

This chain connects TRBV5-4 to TRBJ2-5; TRBD2 might be the D (7 bases). Per the germline V gene, CDR1 is SGHNT and CDR2 is YYREEE (reference sequence). Between the trimmed V and J ends, which lost 0 bases and 4 bases, there was a span of 16 bases. The CDR3 has 16 amino acids. The CDR3 nucleotides read TGTGCCAGCAGCTTGGATGAGGGGGGGCCGCGAGAGACCCAGTACTTC. Translating gives CASSLDEGGPRETQYF.

The genes are TRBV28 and TRBJ1-2; D unresolved. Per germline, CDR1 MDHEN and CDR2 SYDVKM. The CDR3 spans 13 residues. V lost 3 bases and J lost 4, with 9 bases in between. CDR3 sequence: CASSLKRAYGYTF. The DNA of the CDR3 is TGTGCCAGCAGTTTGAAGAGGGCCTATGGCTACACCTTC.

As to this clone: The sample has other DNA sequences that encode this CDR3 too. The rearrangement links TRBV9 to TRBJ2-2; D may be TRBD1 or TRBD2 (5 bases each). Trimming stripped 1 base from V and 2 bases from J, with 9 bases between. The CDR3 has 15 residues. CDR1 is SGDLS and CDR2 is YYNGEE in the germline V gene. DNA for the CDR3: TGTGCCAGCAGCGTATCCGGGACCAACACCGGGGAGCTGTTTTTT. This translates into CASSVSGTNTGELFF.

J is TRBJ2-4 and V is TRBV7-9; 9 nucleotides agree with TRBD2. Germline V gives CDR1 SEHNR, CDR2 FQNEAQ (reference sequence). Trimming took 5 bases from V and 6 from J; bases not matched to a gene: 8. The CDR3 runs 15 residues. The CDR3 protein is CASSLTTSGGNIQYF. The DNA for the CDR3 is TGTGCCAGCAGCCTGACGACTAGCGGTGGAAACATTCAGTACTTC.

The rearrangement uses TRBV29-1 and TRBJ1-1; the D is unclear. The V end lost 4 bases, the J end lost 3 bases, and 12 bases lay between the germline ends. The CDR3 totals 13 residues. Germline values: CDR1 SQVTM, CDR2 ANQGSEA. CDR3 protein: CSVVVSGHTEAFF. As DNA, the CDR3 is TGCAGCGTTGTCGTGAGTGGACACACTGAAGCTTTCTTT. Full variable domain (missing parts from reference TRBV29-1 and TRBJ1-1): SAVISQKPSRDICQRGTSLTIQCQVDSQVTMMFWYRQQPGQSLTLIATANQGSEATYESGFVIDKFPISRPNLTFSTLTVSNMSPEDSSIYLCSVVVSGHTEAFFGQGTRLTVV.

The chain combines TRBV7-6 with TRBJ2-2; 7 bases agree with TRBD1. This CDR3 region has 16 residues. The V segment lost 5 bases and the J segment 2 bases; nucleotides outside the gene matches: 8. The germline V gene encodes CDR1 SGHVS and CDR2 FNYEAQ. CDR3: CASSARQGLNTGELFF. In DNA form, the CDR3 reads TGTGCCAGCAGCGCCCGACAGGGTCTTAACACCGGGGAGCTGTTTTTT.

This chain links TRBV10-3 with TRBJ1-1; perhaps TRBD1 as D (6 bases). The CDR3 is 14 amino acids. Per germline, CDR1 ENHRY and CDR2 SYGVKD. V was cut by 3 bases and J by 1 base, with 9 bases left in between. The CDR3 spells CAISEAGANTEAFF. The CDR3 DNA reads as TGTGCCATCAGTGAAGCAGGGGCGAACACTGAAGCTTTCTTT.

The J gene is TRBJ2-3, the V gene TRBV5-4; either TRBD1 or TRBD2 may supply D (6 bases each). Trimming pared 3 bases from V and 7 bases from J, leaving 18 bases between. CDR3 length: 15 residues. The germline V gene encodes CDR1 SGHNT and CDR2 YYREEE (reference sequence). CDR3 bases: TGTGCCAGCAGCTCACCCGGAGGGGGTGCGAATACGCAGTATTTT. Protein sequence: CASSSPGGGANTQYF.